This entry lists 13 T cell receptor beta chains sequenced from one sample in a study of CD8+ T cells in alopecia areata. Treatment here: oral pan-JAK inhibitor, 5-10 mg twice daily. Extraction and reverse transcription of RNA yielded cDNA as the sequencing template. Profiled with immunoSEQ multiplex PCR; TCRdb holds only in-frame clones, not every one. In the table there are some 58,000 clones, approximately 44% of which are singletons. The material was CD8+ T cells sorted from blood, obtained at approximately week 37, from a patient treated with tofacitinib. The receptors stem from a human donor with alopecia areata.

This clone has only a few counts. The rearrangement links TRBV29-1 to TRBJ2-7, with D maybe TRBD2 (6 bases). Germline V gene data show CDR1 as SQVTM and CDR2 as ANQGSEA. Trimming left V 7 bases short and J 6 bases short, with 25 bases between. The CDR3 length is 15 residues. The CDR3 sequence is CSATPSGVGSVEQYF. The CDR3, as DNA: TGCAGCGCCACCCCCTCGGGAGTGGGTTCTGTCGAGCAGTACTTC.

Here the CDR3 reads CAWRASVEQYF. The CDR3 coding sequence is TGTGCCTGGAGGGCCAGCGTCGAGCAGTACTTC. The rearrangement links TRBV30 to TRBJ2-7, with unresolved D. Germline V lookup: CDR1 GTSNPN, CDR2 SVGIG (reference sequence). The CDR3 length is 11 residues. V gave up 3 bases and J gave up 6 bases, with 9 bases separating them.

The chain uses TRBV19 and TRBJ2-1; the D is unclear. CDR1 is LNHDA and CDR2 is SQIVND in the germline V gene (reference sequence). Trimming stripped 5 bases from V and 0 bases from J, with 5 bases between. The CDR3 contains 13 residues. In DNA, the CDR3 is TGTGCCAGTAGTGCTAGCTCCTACAATGAGCAGTTCTTC. This gives the protein CASSASSYNEQFF.

This clone was seen only once. CDR3 coding DNA: TGTGCCAGCAGCGGTTCTGGGGGAGGGTACTTCCACGAGCAGTACTTC. It yields the protein CASSGSGGGYFHEQYF. The chain employs TRBV9 and TRBJ2-7; 7 positions match TRBD2. The CDR3 consists of 16 residues. Trimming took 3 bases from V and 5 from J; bases not matched to a gene: 14. Germline V gene sequence: CDR1 SGDLS, CDR2 YYNGEE. Variable domain in full (rest from reference TRBV9 and TRBJ2-7): DSGVTQTPKHLITATGQRVTLRCSPRSGDLSVYWYQQSLDQGLQFLIQYYNGEERAKGNILERFSAQQFPDLHSELNLSSLELGDSALYFCASSGSGGGYFHEQYFGPGTRLTVT.

This clone was observed a handful of times. A far larger clone is one base from this, pointing to a likely read error. Other DNA sequences within the sample encode an identical CDR3. This chain connects TRBV11-2 to TRBJ2-1; tentative D call: TRBD2 (5 bases). This CDR3 contains 13 residues. The germline gives CDR1 SGHAT, CDR2 FQNNGV. Trimming shortened V by 5 bases and J by 6 bases, and 11 bases separated the two germline ends. This CDR3 reads CASSQEGSNEQFF. The CDR3 nucleotides are TGTGCCAGCAGCCAAGAGGGTTCCAATGAGCAGTTCTTC.

The V and J genes are TRBV29-1 and TRBJ1-2; no reliable D call. Germline CDR1 SQVTM, CDR2 ANQGSEA. The CDR3 covers 13 residues. V was clipped by 5 bases and J by 4 bases, with 14 bases between them. The CDR3 DNA sequence: TGCAGCGTTTCAGCCCGGGAGGTCTATGGCTACACCTTC. Encoded protein: CSVSAREVYGYTF.

The chain combines TRBV29-1 with TRBJ2-5; a weak D match, TRBD1 (6 bases). The CDR3 has 14 residues. CDR1 and CDR2 from the germline V gene are SQVTM and ANQGSEA. Trimming took off 2 bases at V and 7 bases at J, with 17 bases between the two ends. The CDR3 DNA follows: TGCAGCGTTGAATACAAACAGGGAAAGGGGACCCAGTACTTC. Its protein product is CSVEYKQGKGTQYF.

This clone was detected only a few times. The DNA for the CDR3 is TGCAGCGTTGACCAGGGGGAAAGGGCTGGGGCCAACGTCCTGACTTTC. This translates into CSVDQGERAGANVLTF. The J gene is TRBJ2-6, the V gene TRBV29-1; 7 bases line up with TRBD1. Losses at the gene ends were 3 bases for V and 2 bases for J; bases not matched to a gene: 7. The CDR3 is 16 residues long. Germline CDR1 is SQVTM and CDR2 is ANQGSEA.

This clone is a singleton in its sample. V gene TRBV15 combines with J gene TRBJ1-2, with TRBD1 matching over 10 bases. CDR3 length equals 16 residues. Per germline, CDR1 LNHNV and CDR2 YYDKDF (reference sequence). The V gene end was trimmed by 3 bases and the J gene end by 5 bases; junction bases not matched to a gene: 9. The CDR3 DNA reads TGTGCCACCAGCAGCCGGCCGGGACAGGGGATATATGGCTACACCTTC. Translated: CATSSRPGQGIYGYTF.

The CDR3 DNA is TGTGCCAGCAGGGCCAGTACCTACGAGCAGTACTTC. Protein sequence: CASRASTYEQYF. The chain couples TRBV25-1 to TRBJ2-7; D is uncertain. The CDR3 length is 12 residues. Germline-derived CDR1 and CDR2 are MGHDK and SYGVNS. The ends were cut back, 6 bases at V and 2 bases at J, with 8 bases in the middle.

This clone has a single count. The gene calls are TRBV27 and TRBJ1-2, with 11 bases fitting TRBD1. The CDR3 loop spans 14 amino acids. Germline assignment: CDR1 MNHEY and CDR2 SMNVEV (reference sequence). V lost 5 bases and J lost 7; bases outside the gene matches: 6. CDR3 coding DNA: TGTGCCAGCAGTCCCGGACAGGGGGCTTTTGGCTACACCTTC. Its protein product is CASSPGQGAFGYTF.

This clone occurred many times. This chain links TRBV27 with TRBJ2-7, with D unresolved. Germline lookup yields CDR1 MNHEY and CDR2 SMNVEV (reference sequence). The length of the CDR3 is 14 residues. V was cut by 6 bases and J by 3 bases, with 15 bases left in between. CDR3 DNA: TGTGCCAGCAGCCCCACCCCTCAGAGCTACGAGCAGTACTTC. Translating gives CASSPTPQSYEQYF.

The chain recombines TRBV29-1 with TRBJ2-2; the D gene is possibly TRBD1 (6 bases). The germline V and J ends were trimmed by 3 bases and 6 bases, with 8 bases remaining between them. The germline V gene encodes CDR1 SQVTM and CDR2 ANQGSEA. This CDR3 spans 12 amino acids. The CDR3 loop is CSVDRGAGELFF. In DNA form, the CDR3 reads TGCAGCGTTGACAGGGGAGCCGGGGAGCTGTTTTTT.